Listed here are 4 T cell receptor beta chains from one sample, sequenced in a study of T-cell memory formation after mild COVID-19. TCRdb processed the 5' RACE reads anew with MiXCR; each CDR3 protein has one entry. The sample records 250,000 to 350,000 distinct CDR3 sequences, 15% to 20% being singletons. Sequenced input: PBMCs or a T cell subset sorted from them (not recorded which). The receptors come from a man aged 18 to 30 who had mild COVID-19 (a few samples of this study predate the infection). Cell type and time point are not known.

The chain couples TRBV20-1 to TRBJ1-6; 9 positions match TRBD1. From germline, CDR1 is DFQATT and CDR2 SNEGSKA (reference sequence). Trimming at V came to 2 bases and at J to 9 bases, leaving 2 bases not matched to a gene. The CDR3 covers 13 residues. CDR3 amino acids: CSARRTGVSPLHF. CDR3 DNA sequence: TGCAGTGCTAGAAGGACAGGGGTTTCACCCCTCCACTTT.

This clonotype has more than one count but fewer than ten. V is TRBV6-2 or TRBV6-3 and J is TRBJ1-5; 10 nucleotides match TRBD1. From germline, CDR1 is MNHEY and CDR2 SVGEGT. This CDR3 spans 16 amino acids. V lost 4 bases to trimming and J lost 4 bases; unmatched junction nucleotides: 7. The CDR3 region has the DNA TGTGCCAGCAGTTTCGCAGACAGGGGGCGGAATCAGCCCCAGCATTTT. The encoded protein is CASSFADRGRNQPQHF.

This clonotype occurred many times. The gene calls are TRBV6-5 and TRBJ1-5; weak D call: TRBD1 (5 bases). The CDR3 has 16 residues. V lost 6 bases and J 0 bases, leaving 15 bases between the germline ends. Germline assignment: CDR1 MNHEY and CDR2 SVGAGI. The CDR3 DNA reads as TGTGCCAGCAGCCCCGGACACATTTATAGCAATCAGCCCCAGCATTTT. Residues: CASSPGHIYSNQPQHF.

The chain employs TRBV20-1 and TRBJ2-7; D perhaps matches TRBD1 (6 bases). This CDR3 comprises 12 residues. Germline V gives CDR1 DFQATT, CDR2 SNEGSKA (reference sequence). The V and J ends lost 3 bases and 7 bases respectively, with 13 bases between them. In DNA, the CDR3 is TGCAGTGCTAGGTCAGGGGAAGAGGAGCAGTACGTC. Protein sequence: CSARSGEEEQYV.